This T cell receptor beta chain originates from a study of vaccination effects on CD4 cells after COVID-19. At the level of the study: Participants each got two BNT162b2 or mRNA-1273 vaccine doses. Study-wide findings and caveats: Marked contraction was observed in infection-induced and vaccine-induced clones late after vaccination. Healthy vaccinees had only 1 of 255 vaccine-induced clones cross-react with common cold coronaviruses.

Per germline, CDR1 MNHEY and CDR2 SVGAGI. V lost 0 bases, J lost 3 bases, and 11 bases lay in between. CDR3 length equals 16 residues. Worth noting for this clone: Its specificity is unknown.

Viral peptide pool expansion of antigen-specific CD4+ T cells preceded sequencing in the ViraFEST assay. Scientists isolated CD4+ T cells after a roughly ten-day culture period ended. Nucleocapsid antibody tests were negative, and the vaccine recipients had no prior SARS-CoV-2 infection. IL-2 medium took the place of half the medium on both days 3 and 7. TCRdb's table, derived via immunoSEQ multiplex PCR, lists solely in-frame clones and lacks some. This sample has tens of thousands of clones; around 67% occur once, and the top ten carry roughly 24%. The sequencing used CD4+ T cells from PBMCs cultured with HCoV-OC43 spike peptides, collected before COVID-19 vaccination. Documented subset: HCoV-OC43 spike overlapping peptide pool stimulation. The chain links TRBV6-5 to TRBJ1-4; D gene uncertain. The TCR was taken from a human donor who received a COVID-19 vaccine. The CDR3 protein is CASSYSRAEANEKLFF. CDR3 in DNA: TGTGCCAGCAGTTACTCGAGGGCAGAGGCTAATGAAAAACTGTTTTTT.